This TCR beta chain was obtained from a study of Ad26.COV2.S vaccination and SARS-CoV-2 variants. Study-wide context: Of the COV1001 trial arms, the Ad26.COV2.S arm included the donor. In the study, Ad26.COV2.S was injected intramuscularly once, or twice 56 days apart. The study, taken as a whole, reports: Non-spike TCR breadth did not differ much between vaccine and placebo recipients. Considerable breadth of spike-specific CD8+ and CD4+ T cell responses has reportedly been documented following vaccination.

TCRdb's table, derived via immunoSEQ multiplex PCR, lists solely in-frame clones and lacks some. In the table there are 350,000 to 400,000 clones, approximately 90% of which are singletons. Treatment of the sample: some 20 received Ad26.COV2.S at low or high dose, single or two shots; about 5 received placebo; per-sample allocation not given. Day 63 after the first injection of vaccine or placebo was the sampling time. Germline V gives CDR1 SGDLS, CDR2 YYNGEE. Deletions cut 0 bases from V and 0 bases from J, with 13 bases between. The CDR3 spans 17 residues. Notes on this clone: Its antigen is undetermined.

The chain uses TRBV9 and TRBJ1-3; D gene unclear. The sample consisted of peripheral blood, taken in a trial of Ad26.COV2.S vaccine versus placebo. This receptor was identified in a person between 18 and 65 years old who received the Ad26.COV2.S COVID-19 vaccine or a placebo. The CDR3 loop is CASSVGFGRGSGNTIYF. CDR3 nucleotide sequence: TGTGCCAGCAGCGTAGGATTCGGGAGAGGCTCTGGAAACACCATATATTTT.